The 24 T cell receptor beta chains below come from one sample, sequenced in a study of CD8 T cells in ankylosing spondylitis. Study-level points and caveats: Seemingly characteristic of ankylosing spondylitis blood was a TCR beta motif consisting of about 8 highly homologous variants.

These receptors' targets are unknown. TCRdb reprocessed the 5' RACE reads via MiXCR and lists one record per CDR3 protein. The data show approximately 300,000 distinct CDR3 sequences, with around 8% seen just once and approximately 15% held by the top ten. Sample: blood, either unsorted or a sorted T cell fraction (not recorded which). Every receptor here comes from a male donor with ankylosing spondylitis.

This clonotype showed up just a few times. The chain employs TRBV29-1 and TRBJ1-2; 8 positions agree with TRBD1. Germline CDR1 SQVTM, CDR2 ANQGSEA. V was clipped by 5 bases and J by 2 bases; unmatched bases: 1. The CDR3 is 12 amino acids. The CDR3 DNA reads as TGCAGCGTTCGGACAGGGAACTATGGCTACACCTTC. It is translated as CSVRTGNYGYTF. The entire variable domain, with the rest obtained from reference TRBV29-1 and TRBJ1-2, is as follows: SAVISQKPSRDICQRGTSLTIQCQVDSQVTMMFWYRQQPGQSLTLIATANQGSEATYESGFVIDKFPISRPNLTFSTLTVSNMSPEDSSIYLCSVRTGNYGYTFGSGTRLTVV.

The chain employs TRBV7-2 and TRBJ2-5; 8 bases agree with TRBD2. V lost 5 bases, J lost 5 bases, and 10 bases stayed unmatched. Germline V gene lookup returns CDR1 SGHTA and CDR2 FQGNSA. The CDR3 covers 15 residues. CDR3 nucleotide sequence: TGTGCCAGCAGCCTACCCCGGGGGGGGTTTGAGACCCAGTACTTC. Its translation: CASSLPRGGFETQYF.

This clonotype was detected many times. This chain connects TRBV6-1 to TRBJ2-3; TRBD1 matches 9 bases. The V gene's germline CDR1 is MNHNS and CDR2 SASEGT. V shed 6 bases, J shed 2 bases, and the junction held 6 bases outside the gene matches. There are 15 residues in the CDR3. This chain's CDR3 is CASSSRTGVTDTQYF. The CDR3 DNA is TGTGCCAGCAGCTCCCGGACAGGGGTCACAGATACGCAGTATTTT.

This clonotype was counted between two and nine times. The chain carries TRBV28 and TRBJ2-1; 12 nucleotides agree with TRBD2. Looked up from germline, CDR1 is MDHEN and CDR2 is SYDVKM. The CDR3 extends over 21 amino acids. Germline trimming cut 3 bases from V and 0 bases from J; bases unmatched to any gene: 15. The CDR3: CASSLEPRTSGVGSSYNEQFF. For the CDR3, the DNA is TGTGCCAGCAGTTTGGAGCCGAGGACTAGCGGGGTTGGCAGCTCCTACAATGAGCAGTTCTTC. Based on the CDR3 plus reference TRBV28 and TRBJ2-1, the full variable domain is DVKVTQSSRYLVKRTGEKVFLECVQDMDHENMFWYRQDPGLGLRLIYFSYDVKMKEKGDIPEGYSVSREKKERFSLILESASTNQTSMYLCASSLEPRTSGVGSSYNEQFFGPGTRLTVL.

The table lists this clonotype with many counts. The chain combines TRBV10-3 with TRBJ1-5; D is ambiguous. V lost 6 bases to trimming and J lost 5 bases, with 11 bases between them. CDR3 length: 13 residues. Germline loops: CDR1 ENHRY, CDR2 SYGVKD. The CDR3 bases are TGTGCCATCAGAAGGGAAGGCGATCAGCCCCAGCATTTT. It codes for CAIRREGDQPQHF.

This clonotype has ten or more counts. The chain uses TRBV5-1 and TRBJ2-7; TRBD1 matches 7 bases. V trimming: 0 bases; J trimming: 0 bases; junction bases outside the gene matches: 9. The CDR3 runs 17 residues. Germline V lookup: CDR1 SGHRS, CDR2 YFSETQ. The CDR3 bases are TGCGCCAGCAGCTTGGGGTTTCCGGGACAGCCCTCCTACGAGCAGTACTTC. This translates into CASSLGFPGQPSYEQYF. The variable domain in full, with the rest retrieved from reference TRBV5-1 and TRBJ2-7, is KAGVTQTPRYLIKTRGQQVTLSCSPISGHRSVSWYQQTPGQGLQFLFEYFSETQRNKGNFPGRFSGRQFSNSRSEMNVSTLELGDSALYLCASSLGFPGQPSYEQYFGPGTRLTVT.

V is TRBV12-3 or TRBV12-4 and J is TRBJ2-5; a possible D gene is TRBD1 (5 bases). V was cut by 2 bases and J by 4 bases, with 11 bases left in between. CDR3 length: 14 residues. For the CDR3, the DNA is TGTGCCAGCAGTTTACGTCCAGGGCGAGAGACCCAGTACTTC. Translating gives CASSLRPGRETQYF.

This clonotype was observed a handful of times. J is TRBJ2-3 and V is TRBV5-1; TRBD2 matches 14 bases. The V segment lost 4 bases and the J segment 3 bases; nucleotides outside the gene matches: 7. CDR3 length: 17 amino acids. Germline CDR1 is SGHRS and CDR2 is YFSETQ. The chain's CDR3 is CASSPTGLAGGTDTQYF. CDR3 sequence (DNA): TGCGCCAGCAGCCCTACCGGACTAGCGGGAGGTACAGATACGCAGTATTTT.

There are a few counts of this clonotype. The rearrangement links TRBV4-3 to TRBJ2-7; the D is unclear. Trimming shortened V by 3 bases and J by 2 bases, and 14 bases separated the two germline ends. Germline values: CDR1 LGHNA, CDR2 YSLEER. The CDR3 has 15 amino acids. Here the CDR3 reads CASSQTLLEAYEQYF. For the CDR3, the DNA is TGCGCCAGCAGCCAGACCCTCCTCGAGGCCTACGAGCAGTACTTC.

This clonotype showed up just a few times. As DNA, the CDR3 is TGTGCCAGCTCACCATTGACTAGCGGGACCAGCGAGCAGTTCTTC. Translation gives CASSPLTSGTSEQFF. The chain has TRBV18 and TRBJ2-1, with TRBD2 identical over 11 bases. Per germline, CDR1 KGHSH and CDR2 LQKENI. CDR3 length equals 15 residues. J gave up 10 bases and V 2 bases, and 7 bases lay outside the gene matches.

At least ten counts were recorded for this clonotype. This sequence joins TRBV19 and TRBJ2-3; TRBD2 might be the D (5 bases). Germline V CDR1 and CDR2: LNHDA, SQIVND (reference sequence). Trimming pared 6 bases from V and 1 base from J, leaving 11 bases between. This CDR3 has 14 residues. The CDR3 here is CASRRAGGTDTQYF. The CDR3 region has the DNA TGTGCCAGTAGGAGGGCCGGGGGCACAGATACGCAGTATTTT.

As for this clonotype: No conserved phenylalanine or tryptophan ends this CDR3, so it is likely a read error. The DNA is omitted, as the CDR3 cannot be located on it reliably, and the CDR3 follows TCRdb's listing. The CDR3 protein is CASSSYPPAPAI. The chain uses TRBV5-1 and TRBJ2-3; TRBD1 is taken as the D call from the table, unchecked against the DNA. Germline CDR1 and CDR2: SGHRS and YFSETQ. The CDR3 extends over 12 residues, inclusive of both ends.

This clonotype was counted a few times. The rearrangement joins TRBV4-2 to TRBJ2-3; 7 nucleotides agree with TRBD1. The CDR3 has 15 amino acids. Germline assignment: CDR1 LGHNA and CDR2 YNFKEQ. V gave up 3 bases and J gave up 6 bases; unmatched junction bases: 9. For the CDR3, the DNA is TGTGCCAGCAGCCAGGTGAGGTCGGGACAGGATACGCAGTATTTT. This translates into CASSQVRSGQDTQYF.

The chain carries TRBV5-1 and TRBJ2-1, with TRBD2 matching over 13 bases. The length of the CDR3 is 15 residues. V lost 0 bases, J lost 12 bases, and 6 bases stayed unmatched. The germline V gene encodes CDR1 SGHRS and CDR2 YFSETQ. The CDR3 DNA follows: TGCGCCAGCAGCTTGGGGACTAGCGGGGGTCTTGCGCAGTTCTTC. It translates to CASSLGTSGGLAQFF.

The CDR3 region has the DNA TGTGCCAGCAGTAGCGGGAGGGGACAAGAGACCCAGTACTTC. It encodes CASSSGRGQETQYF. The chain carries TRBV6-1 and TRBJ2-5; 10 bases agree with TRBD2. Germline CDR1 and CDR2: MNHNS and SASEGT. The CDR3 contains 14 residues. J lost 2 bases, V lost 5 bases, and 2 bases had no gene match.

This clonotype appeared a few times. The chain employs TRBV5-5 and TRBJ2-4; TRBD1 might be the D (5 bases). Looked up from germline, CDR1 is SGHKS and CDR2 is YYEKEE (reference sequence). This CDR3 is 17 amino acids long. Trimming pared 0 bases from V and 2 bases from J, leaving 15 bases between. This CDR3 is CASSLEPGSPSKNIQYF. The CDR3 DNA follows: TGTGCCAGCAGCTTGGAGCCAGGGTCTCCCTCCAAAAACATTCAGTACTTC.

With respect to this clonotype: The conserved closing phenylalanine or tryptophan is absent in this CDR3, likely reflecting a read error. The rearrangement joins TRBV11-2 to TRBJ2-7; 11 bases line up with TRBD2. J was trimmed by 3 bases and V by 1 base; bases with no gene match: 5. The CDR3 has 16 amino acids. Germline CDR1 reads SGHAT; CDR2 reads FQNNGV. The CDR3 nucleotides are TGTGCCAGCAGCTTAGTCTTACTAGCGGGAGACTACGAGCAGTACTTG. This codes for CASSLVLLAGDYEQYL.

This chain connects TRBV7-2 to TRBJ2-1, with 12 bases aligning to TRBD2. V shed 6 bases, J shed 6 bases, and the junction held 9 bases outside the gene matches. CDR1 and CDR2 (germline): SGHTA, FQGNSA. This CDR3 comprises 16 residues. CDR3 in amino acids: CASRTGPSGRANEQFF. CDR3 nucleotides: TGTGCCAGCAGAACAGGCCCTAGCGGGAGGGCCAATGAGCAGTTCTTC.

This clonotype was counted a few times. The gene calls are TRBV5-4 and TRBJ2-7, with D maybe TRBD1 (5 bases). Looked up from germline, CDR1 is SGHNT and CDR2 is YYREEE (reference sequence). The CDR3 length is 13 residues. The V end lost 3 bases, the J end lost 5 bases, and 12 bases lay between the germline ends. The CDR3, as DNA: TGTGCCAGCAGCTGGGATGCAGGGAACGAGCAGTACTTC. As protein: CASSWDAGNEQYF. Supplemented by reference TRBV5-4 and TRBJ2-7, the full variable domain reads ETGVTQSPTHLIKTRGQQVTLRCSSQSGHNTVSWYQQALGQGPQFIFQYYREEENGRGNFPPRFSGLQFPNYSSELNVNALELDDSALYLCASSWDAGNEQYFGPGTRLTVT.

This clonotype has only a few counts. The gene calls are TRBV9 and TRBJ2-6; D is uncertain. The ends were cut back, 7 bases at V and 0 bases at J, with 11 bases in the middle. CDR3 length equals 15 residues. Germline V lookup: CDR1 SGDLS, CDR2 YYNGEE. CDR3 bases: TGTGCCAGCGGCCCCCGCTCCTCTGGGGCCAACGTCCTGACTTTC. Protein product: CASGPRSSGANVLTF. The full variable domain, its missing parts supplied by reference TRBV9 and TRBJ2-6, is DSGVTQTPKHLITATGQRVTLRCSPRSGDLSVYWYQQSLDQGLQFLIQYYNGEERAKGNILERFSAQQFPDLHSELNLSSLELGDSALYFCASGPRSSGANVLTFGAGSRLTVL.

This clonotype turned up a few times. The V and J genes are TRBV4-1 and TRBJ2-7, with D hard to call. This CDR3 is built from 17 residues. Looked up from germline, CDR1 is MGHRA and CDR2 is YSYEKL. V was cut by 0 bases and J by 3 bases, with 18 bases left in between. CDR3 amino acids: CASSQEIPGSPFYEQYF. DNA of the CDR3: TGCGCCAGCAGCCAAGAGATACCTGGGTCACCTTTCTACGAGCAGTACTTC.

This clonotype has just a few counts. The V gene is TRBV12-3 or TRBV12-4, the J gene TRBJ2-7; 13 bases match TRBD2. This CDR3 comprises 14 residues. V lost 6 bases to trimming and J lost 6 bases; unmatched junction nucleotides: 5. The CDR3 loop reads CASSRLAGGSEQYF. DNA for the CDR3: TGTGCCAGCAGCAGACTAGCGGGAGGTAGCGAGCAGTACTTC.

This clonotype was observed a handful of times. CDR3 amino acids: CASSQRGPGLAEYEQYF. Here the CDR3 DNA reads TGCGCCAGCAGCCAAAGGGGTCCGGGACTAGCGGAGTACGAGCAGTACTTC. J is TRBJ2-7 and V is TRBV4-1; 11 nucleotides agree with TRBD2. Germline CDR1 MGHRA, CDR2 YSYEKL. This CDR3 comprises 17 residues. The junction had 10 bases not matched to a gene; V was cut back by 2 bases and J by 4 bases.

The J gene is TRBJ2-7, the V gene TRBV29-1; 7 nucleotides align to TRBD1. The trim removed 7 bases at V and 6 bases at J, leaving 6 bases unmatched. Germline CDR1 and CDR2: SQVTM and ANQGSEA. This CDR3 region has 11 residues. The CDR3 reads CSGEGGGEQYF. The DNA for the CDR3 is TGCAGCGGGGAAGGGGGCGGCGAGCAGTACTTC.